This passage covers 21 T cell receptor beta chains from one sample sequenced in a study of beta chain features in type 1 diabetes. Expressed TCRB transcripts were sequenced after all isolated RNA was converted to cDNA. The repertoire was sequenced with immunoSEQ multiplex PCR; TCRdb's copy has only in-frame clones and lacks some. This table holds around 450,000 clones, around 10% found once. Sequences were obtained from naive CD4+ T cells from blood. The source is a woman between 18 and 29 years old in good health.

The chain recombines TRBV7-9 with TRBJ1-1, with 9 bases lining up with TRBD1. From germline, CDR1 is SEHNR and CDR2 FQNEAQ (reference sequence). J gave up 4 bases and V 5 bases, and 8 bases lay outside the gene matches. CDR3 length: 15 residues. DNA of the CDR3: TGTGCCAGCAGCCGAGGGACAGGGAGTCTCACTGAAGCTTTCTTT. Translation gives CASSRGTGSLTEAFF.

The J gene is TRBJ2-3, the V gene TRBV5-1, with D uncertain. The CDR3 is 14 amino acids. V shed 5 bases and J shed 3 bases, with 13 bases lying between them. From germline, CDR1 is SGHRS and CDR2 YFSETQ. The CDR3 nucleotides are TGCGCCAGCAGTGCTTTCCGCATTACAGATACGCAGTATTTT. The encoded protein is CASSAFRITDTQYF.

V and J are TRBV15 and TRBJ1-5; D remains unclear. V was clipped by 2 bases and J by 4 bases, with 6 bases between them. CDR1 and CDR2 (germline): LNHNV, YYDKDF (reference sequence). The CDR3 loop spans 13 amino acids. The CDR3 DNA reads TGTGCCACCAGCAGATCCAGAAATCAGCCCCAGCATTTT. It yields the protein CATSRSRNQPQHF.

In this sample, this clone turned up a few times. The genes are TRBV14 and TRBJ1-5, with TRBD1 as a possible D gene (5 bases). The CDR3 sequence is 15 residues long. V was trimmed by 0 bases and J by 4 bases, leaving 10 bases between them. CDR1 and CDR2 from the germline V gene are SGHDN and FVKESK. The CDR3 nucleotides are TGTGCCAGCAGCCAAGACGACAGACCTAATCAGCCCCAGCATTTT. Translation gives CASSQDDRPNQPQHF.

This clone has just a few counts. The rearrangement joins TRBV25-1 to TRBJ1-2, with TRBD1 matching 7 bases. CDR1 MGHDK and CDR2 SYGVNS come from the germline V gene. CDR3 size: 14 residues. V gave up 3 bases and J gave up 2 bases; unmatched junction bases: 3. This CDR3 is CASSDRGQNYGYTF. The CDR3 DNA is TGTGCCAGCAGTGATAGGGGACAGAACTATGGCTACACCTTC.

The chain employs TRBV28 and TRBJ2-5; D is unresolved. The CDR3 has 14 amino acids. CDR1 is MDHEN and CDR2 is SYDVKM in the germline V gene. V lost 1 base and J lost 5, with 11 bases in between. The CDR3 region is CASSLLRFWETQYF. The CDR3 nucleotides are TGTGCCAGCAGTTTATTACGCTTCTGGGAGACCCAGTACTTC.

This clone has only a few counts. V gene TRBV6-1 combines with J gene TRBJ2-7; D could derive from TRBD1 or TRBD2 (5 bases each). The ends were cut back, 10 bases at V and 6 bases at J, with 16 bases in the middle. The CDR3 length is 12 residues. Germline-derived CDR1 and CDR2 are MNHNS and SASEGT. CDR3 DNA: TGTGCCATCCCGGACCGGGGCGGCGAGCAGTACGTC. Its protein is CAIPDRGGEQYV.

The chain recombines TRBV9 with TRBJ2-5; D call uncertain. This CDR3 has 15 amino acids. Trimming took off 0 bases at V and 5 bases at J, with 14 bases between the two ends. Germline CDR1 SGDLS, CDR2 YYNGEE. This CDR3 is CASSVGGIDRETQYF. The CDR3 DNA is TGTGCCAGCAGCGTAGGAGGTATTGACCGCGAGACCCAGTACTTC.

This clone was picked up a small number of times. The chain links TRBV27 to TRBJ2-1; 7 positions match TRBD2. CDR1 and CDR2 from the germline V gene are MNHEY and SMNVEV (reference sequence). J was trimmed by 8 bases and V by 7 bases; bases with no gene match: 14. The length of the CDR3 is 15 residues. The chain's CDR3 is CASTTSLRETYEQFF. CDR3 nucleotides: TGTGCCAGCACCACCTCGCTGCGGGAGACCTATGAGCAGTTCTTC.

Note on this clone: Additional DNA sequences in this sample encode the identical CDR3. J is TRBJ1-2 and V is TRBV29-1; D uncertain. Germline V gene lookup returns CDR1 SQVTM and CDR2 ANQGSEA. V dropped 3 bases and J dropped 7 bases, with 3 bases sitting between them. The CDR3 sequence is 9 residues long. DNA for the CDR3: TGCAGCGTTGATGGTGGCTACACCTTC. Translated, it gives CSVDGGYTF.

This clone was detected only a few times. Its ends do not fully match the called genes, so a read error is possible. This chain links TRBV20-1 with TRBJ2-1; tentative D call: TRBD2 (6 bases). Per germline, CDR1 DFQATT and CDR2 SNEGSKA (reference sequence). This CDR3 has 11 amino acids. CDR3 bases: TGCAGTGCTGAACCAAAGCGGGCCCGGGTCTTC. Its translation: CSAEPKRARVF.

The chain is built from TRBV21-1 and TRBJ2-1. TRBV21-1 is a pseudogene locus. The CDR3 is made up of 11 amino acids. The CDR3: CARAHHNEQFF. CDR3 DNA: TGTGCCCGGGCACACCATAATGAGCAGTTCTTC.

As regards this clone: In the same sample, other DNA sequences code for this CDR3. The rearrangement uses TRBV5-1 and TRBJ2-3; D may be TRBD2 (5 bases). The germline V gene has CDR1 SGHRS and CDR2 YFSETQ. The length of the CDR3 is 13 residues. V was pared by 7 bases and J by 3 bases, with 12 bases between. The CDR3 DNA is TGCGCCAGCGGTCGGACTCTTACAGATACGCAGTATTTT. This codes for CASGRTLTDTQYF.

This chain uses TRBV28 with TRBJ2-1, with 10 bases aligning to TRBD2. V was pared by 3 bases and J by 6 bases, with 17 bases of the junction left unmatched. CDR3 size: 19 residues. Germline CDR1 is MDHEN and CDR2 is SYDVKM. Here the CDR3 DNA reads TGTGCCAGCAGTTTTTTATCCGGGCTGGGGACTAGCGAGTCCAATGAGCAGTTCTTC. It specifies CASSFLSGLGTSESNEQFF.

This clone has only a few counts. The chain couples TRBV18 to TRBJ1-3; D ambiguous. Germline values: CDR1 KGHSH, CDR2 LQKENI. V lost 8 bases and J lost 1, with 12 bases in between. The CDR3 loop spans 14 amino acids. The CDR3 sequence: CASATYTSGNTIYF. The CDR3 nucleotides read TGTGCCAGCGCGACCTATACTTCTGGAAACACCATATATTTT.

Only a few counts were recorded for this clone. The gene calls are TRBV7-2 and TRBJ1-2; 7 bases are a match to TRBD1. Germline lookup yields CDR1 SGHTA and CDR2 FQGNSA. Losses at the gene ends were 3 bases for V and 7 bases for J; bases not matched to a gene: 11. CDR3 size: 15 residues. The DNA for the CDR3 is TGTGCCAGCAGCTTGGAGGACAGGCGGTCGAGTGGCTACACCTTC. This sequence encodes CASSLEDRRSSGYTF.

The chain has TRBV14 and TRBJ1-4; D remains ambiguous. The V end was cut by 1 base, the J end by 3 bases, with 9 bases between. CDR1 SGHDN and CDR2 FVKESK come from the germline V gene. CDR3 length: 15 amino acids. In nucleotides, the CDR3 is TGTGCCAGCAGCCAAGGCCCGGGAGCTAATGAAAAACTGTTTTTT. Its translation: CASSQGPGANEKLFF.

The chain carries TRBV7-2 and TRBJ2-1; 9 bases agree with TRBD2. The germline V gene has CDR1 SGHTA and CDR2 FQGNSA. The V gene end was trimmed by 6 bases and the J gene end by 0 bases; junction bases not matched to a gene: 3. CDR3 length: 15 residues. CDR3 region: CASSYSGSSYNEQFF. In DNA form, the CDR3 reads TGTGCCAGCAGTTATAGCGGGAGCTCCTACAATGAGCAGTTCTTC.

This clone was detected only a few times. V gene TRBV21-1 combines with J gene TRBJ2-7; the D call in the table, TRBD1, was not verified against the DNA. TRBV21-1 is annotated as a pseudogene. The CDR3 runs 15 residues. The CDR3 protein is CASSKDRGCPYEQYV. For the CDR3, the DNA is TGTGCCAGCAGCAAAGACAGGGGATGTCCCTACGAGCAGTACGTC.

Many counts were recorded for this clone. The V gene is TRBV29-1, the J gene TRBJ2-4; no clear D. This CDR3 comprises 10 residues. The germline V gene encodes CDR1 SQVTM and CDR2 ANQGSEA. CDR3 sequence reads: CRAQCNIQYF. CDR3 DNA: TGCCGTGCACAGTGTAATATTCAGTACTTC. Complete variable domain (other parts from reference TRBV29-1 and TRBJ2-4): SAVISQKPSRDICQRGTSLTIQCQVDSQVTMMFWYRQQPGQSLTLIATANQGSEATYESGFVIDKFPISRPNLTFSTLTVSNMSPEDSSIYLCRAQCNIQYFGAGTRLSVL.

This chain connects TRBV7-2 to TRBJ2-5; no reliable D call. The germline V gene encodes CDR1 SGHTA and CDR2 FQGNSA. V lost 1 base and J lost 1, with 4 bases in between. The CDR3 length is 13 residues. For the CDR3, the DNA is TGTGCCAGCAGCTTAGAGGCCCAAGAGACCCAGTACTTC. Translation gives CASSLEAQETQYF. The whole variable domain, remainder taken from reference TRBV7-2 and TRBJ2-5, is GAGVSQSPSNKVTEKGKDVELRCDPISGHTALYWYRQSLGQGLEFLIYFQGNSAPDKSGLPSDRFSAERTGGSVSTLTIQRTQQEDSAVYLCASSLEAQETQYFGPGTRLLVL.